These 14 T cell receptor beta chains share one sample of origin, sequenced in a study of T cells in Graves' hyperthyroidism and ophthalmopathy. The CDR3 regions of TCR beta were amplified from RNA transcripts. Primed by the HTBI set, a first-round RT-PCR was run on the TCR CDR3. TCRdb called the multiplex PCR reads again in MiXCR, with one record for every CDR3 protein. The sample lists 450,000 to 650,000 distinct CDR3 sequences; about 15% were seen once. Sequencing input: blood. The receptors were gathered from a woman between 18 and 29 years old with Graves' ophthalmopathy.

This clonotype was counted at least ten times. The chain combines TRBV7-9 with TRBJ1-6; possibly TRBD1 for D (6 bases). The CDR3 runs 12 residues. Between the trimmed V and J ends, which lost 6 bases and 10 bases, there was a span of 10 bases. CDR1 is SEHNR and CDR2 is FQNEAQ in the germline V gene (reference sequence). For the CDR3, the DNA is TGTGCCAGCAGAGCAGGGGAATCACCCCTCCACTTT. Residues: CASRAGESPLHF.

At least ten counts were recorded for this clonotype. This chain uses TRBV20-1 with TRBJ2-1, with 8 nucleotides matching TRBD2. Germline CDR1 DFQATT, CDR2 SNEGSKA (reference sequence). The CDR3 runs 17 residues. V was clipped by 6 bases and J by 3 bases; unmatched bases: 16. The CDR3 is CSAPPREVGEYYNEQFF. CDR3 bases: TGCAGTGCGCCTCCGCGGGAGGTTGGGGAGTACTACAATGAGCAGTTCTTC.

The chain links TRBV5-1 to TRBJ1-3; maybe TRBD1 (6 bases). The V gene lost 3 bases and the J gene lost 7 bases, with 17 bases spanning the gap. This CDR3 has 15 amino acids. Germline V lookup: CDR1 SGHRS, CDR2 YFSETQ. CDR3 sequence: CASSSGQGGLNTIYF. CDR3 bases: TGCGCCAGCAGCTCGGGACAAGGCGGGTTGAACACCATATATTTT.

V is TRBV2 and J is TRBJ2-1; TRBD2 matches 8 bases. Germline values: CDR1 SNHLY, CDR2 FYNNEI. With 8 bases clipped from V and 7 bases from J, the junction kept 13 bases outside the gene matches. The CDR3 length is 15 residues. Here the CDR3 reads CASGGGISSGNEQFF. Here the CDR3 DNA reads TGTGCCAGCGGGGGGGGCATTTCTAGCGGGAATGAGCAGTTCTTC.

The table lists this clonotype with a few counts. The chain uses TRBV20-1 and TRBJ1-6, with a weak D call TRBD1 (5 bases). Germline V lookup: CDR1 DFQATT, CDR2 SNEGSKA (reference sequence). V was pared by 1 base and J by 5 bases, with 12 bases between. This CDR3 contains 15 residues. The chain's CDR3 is CSARAGSSDNSPLHF. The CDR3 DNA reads TGCAGTGCTAGAGCAGGGTCCTCGGATAATTCACCCCTCCACTTT.

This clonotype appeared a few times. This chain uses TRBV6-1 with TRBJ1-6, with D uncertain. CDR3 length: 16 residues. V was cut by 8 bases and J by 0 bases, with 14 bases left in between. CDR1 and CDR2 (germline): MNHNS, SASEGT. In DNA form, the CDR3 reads TGTGCCAGCCGCGGCATTACTGACTCCTATAATTCACCCCTCCACTTT. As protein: CASRGITDSYNSPLHF.

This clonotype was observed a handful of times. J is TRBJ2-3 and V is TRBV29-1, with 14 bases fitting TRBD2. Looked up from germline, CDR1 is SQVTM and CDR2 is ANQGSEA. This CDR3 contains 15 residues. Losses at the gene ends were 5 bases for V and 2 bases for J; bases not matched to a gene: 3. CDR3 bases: TGCAGCGTTCGGACTAGCGGGGGGTCCACAGATACGCAGTATTTT. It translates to CSVRTSGGSTDTQYF.

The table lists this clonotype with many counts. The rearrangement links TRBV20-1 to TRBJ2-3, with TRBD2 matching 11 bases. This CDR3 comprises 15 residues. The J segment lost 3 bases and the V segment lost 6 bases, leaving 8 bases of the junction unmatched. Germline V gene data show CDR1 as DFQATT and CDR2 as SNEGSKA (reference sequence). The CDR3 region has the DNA TGCAGTGCCATAAGACTAGCGGGGATAACAGATACGCAGTATTTT. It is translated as CSAIRLAGITDTQYF.

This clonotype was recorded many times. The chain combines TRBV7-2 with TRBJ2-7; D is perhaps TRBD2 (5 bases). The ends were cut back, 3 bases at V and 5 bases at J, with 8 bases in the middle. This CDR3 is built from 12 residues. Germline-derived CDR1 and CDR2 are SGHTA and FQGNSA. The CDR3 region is CASSFEGHEQYF. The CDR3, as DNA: TGTGCCAGCAGCTTTGAGGGCCACGAGCAGTACTTC. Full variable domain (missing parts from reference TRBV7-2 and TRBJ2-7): GAGVSQSPSNKVTEKGKDVELRCDPISGHTALYWYRQSLGQGLEFLIYFQGNSAPDKSGLPSDRFSAERTGGSVSTLTIQRTQQEDSAVYLCASSFEGHEQYFGPGTRLTVT.

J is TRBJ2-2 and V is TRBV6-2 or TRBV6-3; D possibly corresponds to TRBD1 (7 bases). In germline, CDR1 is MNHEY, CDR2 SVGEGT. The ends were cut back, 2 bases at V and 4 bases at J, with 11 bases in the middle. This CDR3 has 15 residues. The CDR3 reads CASSYGGTATGELFF. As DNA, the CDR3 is TGTGCCAGCAGTTACGGAGGGACAGCCACCGGGGAGCTGTTTTTT.

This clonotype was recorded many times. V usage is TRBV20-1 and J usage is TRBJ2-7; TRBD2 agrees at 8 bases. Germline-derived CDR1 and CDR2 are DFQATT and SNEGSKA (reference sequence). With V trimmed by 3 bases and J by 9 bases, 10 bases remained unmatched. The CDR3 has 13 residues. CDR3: CSASPAGGFGQYF. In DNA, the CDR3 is TGCAGTGCTAGCCCCGCGGGAGGTTTCGGGCAGTACTTC.

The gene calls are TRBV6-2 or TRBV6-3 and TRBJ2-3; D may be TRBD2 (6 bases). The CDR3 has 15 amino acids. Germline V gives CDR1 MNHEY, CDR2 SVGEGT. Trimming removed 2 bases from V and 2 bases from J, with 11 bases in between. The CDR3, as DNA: TGTGCCAGCAGTTACCGGGGGAGTGACACAGATACGCAGTATTTT. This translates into CASSYRGSDTDTQYF.

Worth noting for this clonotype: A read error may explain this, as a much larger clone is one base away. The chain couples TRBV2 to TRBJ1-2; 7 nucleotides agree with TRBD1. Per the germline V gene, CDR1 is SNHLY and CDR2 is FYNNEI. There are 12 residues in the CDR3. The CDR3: CTSSATGRGYTF. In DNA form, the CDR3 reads TGTACCAGCAGCGCGACAGGGCGTGGCTACACCTTC.

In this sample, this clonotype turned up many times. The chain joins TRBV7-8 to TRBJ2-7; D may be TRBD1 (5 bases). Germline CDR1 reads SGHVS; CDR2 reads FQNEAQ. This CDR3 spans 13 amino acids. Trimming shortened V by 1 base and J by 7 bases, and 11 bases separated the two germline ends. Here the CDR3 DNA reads TGTGCCAGCAGCTTAGTACAGGACGAGGAGCAGTACTTC. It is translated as CASSLVQDEEQYF.